Only a few counts were recorded for the clone carrying this TCR beta chain. No antigen is known for it. This entry belongs to a study of beta chain features in type 1 diabetes. Study context: Patient and healthy donor groups were alike in age, gender and cell yields.

The CDR3 consists of 19 residues. CDR1 is MDHEN and CDR2 is SYDVKM in the germline V gene. V gave up 6 bases and J gave up 4 bases, with 30 bases separating them. Notes on the study in general: It was among patients, rather than healthy donors, that naive, central memory and Treg TCRB repertoires appeared more similar. For Type 1 diabetes patients, all four CD4+ subsets carried TCRB CDR3s that were moderately but significantly shorter.

Expressed TCRB transcripts were sequenced because the isolated RNA had all been reverse transcribed beforehand. Only in-frame clones appear in the TCRdb table, and some are missing; sequencing was by immunoSEQ multiplex PCR. The repertoire consists of about 340,000 clones, with approximately 13% occurring once and the leading ten covering roughly 0.015%. The chain joins TRBV28 to TRBJ2-5; possible D gene TRBD1, 7 bases. Sequenced input: naive CD4+ T cells from blood. This receptor was taken from a woman younger than 30 with type 1 diabetes. CDR3 loop: CASSYYTRTGGAVSETQYF. The CDR3 nucleotides read TGTGCCAGCAGCTACTACACTAGGACAGGCGGGGCGGTTTCAGAGACCCAGTACTTC.